The 22 T cell receptor beta chains below come from one sample, sequenced in a study of blood T cell repertoires in COVID-19. The data were produced by immunoSEQ multiplex PCR, yet TCRdb's version contains in-frame clones alone and is incomplete. Of around 280,000 clones in the sample, approximately 91% were seen once. Sequencing used peripheral blood. Every receptor here comes from a woman under 40 with COVID-19, enrolled during active disease.

The chain couples TRBV19 to TRBJ1-5; D is ambiguous. This CDR3 region has 17 residues. Trimming cost V 3 bases and J 0 bases, with 15 bases left between them. CDR1 LNHDA and CDR2 SQIVND come from the germline V gene (reference sequence). As DNA, the CDR3 is TGTGCCAGTAGTATTATTTGGAGTGCCGATAGCAATCAGCCCCAGCATTTT. This codes for CASSIIWSADSNQPQHF.

The chain recombines TRBV28 with TRBJ2-1; D is ambiguous. Between the trimmed V and J ends, which lost 5 bases and 7 bases, there was a span of 15 bases. The V gene's germline CDR1 is MDHEN and CDR2 SYDVKM. This CDR3 region has 14 residues. The CDR3 nucleotides are TGTGCCAGCAGTCCCGACCCGGTAGCTAATGAGCAGTTCTTC. Protein product: CASSPDPVANEQFF.

The chain couples TRBV4-2 to TRBJ2-1; 9 positions match TRBD2. V lost 6 bases, J lost 7 bases, and 13 bases stayed unmatched. Germline values: CDR1 LGHNA, CDR2 YNFKEQ. The CDR3 is 16 amino acids. For the CDR3, the DNA is TGTGCCAGCAGGATTCGGGCGGGAGGGCCGACGAATGAGCAGTTCTTC. Protein product: CASRIRAGGPTNEQFF.

V is TRBV18 and J is TRBJ2-7; 13 positions match TRBD2. Per the germline V gene, CDR1 is KGHSH and CDR2 is LQKENI. V lost 2 bases to trimming and J lost 7 bases; unmatched junction nucleotides: 8. This CDR3 comprises 16 residues. This chain's CDR3 is CASSPKLAGGPQEQYF. In DNA form, the CDR3 reads TGTGCCAGCTCACCAAAACTAGCGGGAGGGCCGCAAGAGCAGTACTTC.

The chain joins TRBV10-2 to TRBJ2-7; 10 bases align to TRBD1. CDR1 is WSHSY and CDR2 is SAAADI in the germline V gene. CDR3 length: 14 amino acids. The V and J ends lost 3 bases and 6 bases, in that order; junction bases with no gene match: 5. In nucleotides, the CDR3 is TGCGCCAGCAGTGAAGGGACAGGGGTTCTCGAGCAGTACTTC. The encoded protein is CASSEGTGVLEQYF.

The genes are TRBV28 and TRBJ1-1, with D uncertain. The CDR3 is made up of 13 amino acids. Trimming took 5 bases from V and 1 from J, leaving 8 bases between them. CDR1 is MDHEN, CDR2 SYDVKM, per germline. The CDR3 here is CASSPLSNTEAFF. CDR3 nucleotide sequence: TGTGCCAGCAGTCCCTTATCGAACACTGAAGCTTTCTTT.

The chain joins TRBV10-2 to TRBJ2-7, with D maybe TRBD2 (7 bases). The CDR3 length is 15 residues. Germline lookup yields CDR1 WSHSY and CDR2 SAAADI. V was cut by 3 bases and J by 1 base, with 13 bases left in between. The CDR3 DNA reads TGCGCCAGCAGTGATGGAAGGGGGGGGTCCTACGAGCAGTACTTC. It codes for CASSDGRGGSYEQYF.

The chain employs TRBV2 and TRBJ1-4, with 9 bases aligning to TRBD1. J lost 8 bases, V lost 6 bases, and 7 bases had no gene match. From germline, CDR1 is SNHLY and CDR2 FYNNEI. The CDR3 is 14 amino acids. CDR3 DNA sequence: TGTGCCAGCAGAGTAGACAGGGGGGAGGAAAAACTGTTTTTT. It specifies CASRVDRGEEKLFF. The full variable domain, with the rest looked up from reference TRBV2 and TRBJ1-4, is EPEVTQTPSHQVTQMGQEVILRCVPISNHLYFYWYRQILGQKVEFLVSFYNNEISEKSEIFDDQFSVERPDGSNFTLKIRSTKLEDSAMYFCASRVDRGEEKLFFGSGTQLSVL.

The chain recombines TRBV27 with TRBJ2-7; 7 nucleotides agree with TRBD2. The CDR3 has 14 residues. In germline, CDR1 is MNHEY, CDR2 SMNVEV (reference sequence). The V segment lost 6 bases and the J segment 2 bases; nucleotides outside the gene matches: 7. CDR3 sequence (DNA): TGTGCCAGCAGACAAGCGGGGTCACCCTACGAGCAGTACTTC. Translated, it gives CASRQAGSPYEQYF.

V and J are TRBV2 and TRBJ2-7; 11 bases are a match to TRBD1. With V trimmed by 7 bases and J by 2 bases, 4 bases remained unmatched. Germline lookup yields CDR1 SNHLY and CDR2 FYNNEI. The CDR3 spans 14 residues. The CDR3 sequence: CASMRTGGAYEQYF. The CDR3 DNA reads as TGTGCCAGCATGAGGACAGGGGGCGCCTACGAGCAGTACTTC.

This chain links TRBV21-1 with TRBJ2-1; the table calls TRBD2, which could not be checked here. TRBV21-1 is listed as a pseudogene. CDR3 length: 17 residues. CDR3 loop: CASSNTSTSGRKNEQFF. CDR3 sequence (DNA): TGTGCCAGCAGCAACACCTCGACTAGCGGGAGAAAGAATGAGCAGTTCTTC.

The chain carries TRBV4-1 and TRBJ2-3; the match to TRBD1 covers 8 bases. Germline V gene data show CDR1 as MGHRA and CDR2 as YSYEKL. The CDR3 contains 17 residues. V was pared by 1 base and J by 0 bases, with 6 bases of the junction left unmatched. CDR3 in amino acids: CASSQGGDRSSTDTQYF. The CDR3 DNA is TGCGCCAGCAGCCAAGGGGGGGACAGGTCTAGCACAGATACGCAGTATTTT.

The chain combines TRBV5-5 with TRBJ2-7; TRBD2 matches at 7 bases. CDR3 length equals 15 residues. CDR1 is SGHKS, CDR2 YYEKEE, per germline (reference sequence). The V segment lost 3 bases and the J segment 3 bases; nucleotides outside the gene matches: 9. The CDR3 bases are TGTGCCAGCAGCTATAACCCGGGACTAAACTACGAGCAGTACTTC. This gives the protein CASSYNPGLNYEQYF.

A remark on this clone: Other DNA sequences in the same sample also yield this CDR3. The chain uses TRBV7-9 and TRBJ2-5, with 7 bases that match TRBD2. The CDR3 is made up of 14 amino acids. Unmatched junction bases numbered 4, after V lost 4 bases and J lost 2 bases. Germline V gene sequence: CDR1 SEHNR, CDR2 FQNEAQ (reference sequence). CDR3 DNA sequence: TGTGCCAGCAGCTCAAGCGGGGCTCAAGAGACCCAGTACTTC. Translation: CASSSSGAQETQYF.

The rearrangement uses TRBV7-2 and TRBJ2-5, with 12 bases aligning to TRBD1. V shed 5 bases, J shed 3 bases, and the junction held 7 bases outside the gene matches. The CDR3 covers 16 residues. The germline CDR1 and CDR2 sequences are SGHTA and FQGNSA. This CDR3 reads CASSPYGTGGEETQYF. DNA of the CDR3: TGTGCCAGCAGCCCGTACGGGACAGGGGGCGAAGAGACCCAGTACTTC.

The chain employs TRBV7-9 and TRBJ2-1, with 7 nucleotides matching TRBD2. The J segment lost 8 bases and the V segment lost 2 bases, leaving 6 bases of the junction unmatched. CDR1 SEHNR and CDR2 FQNEAQ come from the germline V gene (reference sequence). This CDR3 spans 14 amino acids. In DNA, the CDR3 is TGTGCCAGCAGCTTAAGCGGGACCCCCCATGAGCAGTTCTTC. It yields the protein CASSLSGTPHEQFF.

The chain links TRBV6-4 to TRBJ1-3, with TRBD1 matching over 11 bases. The V and J ends lost 4 bases and 3 bases, in that order; junction bases with no gene match: 8. Germline CDR1 reads MRHNA; CDR2 reads SNTAGT. The CDR3 runs 17 residues. DNA of the CDR3: TGTGCCAGCAGTGCTCTTGGACAGGGGGCATGTGGAAACACCATATATTTT. Residues: CASSALGQGACGNTIYF.

The J gene is TRBJ1-1, the V gene TRBV12-3 or TRBV12-4, with 7 bases matching TRBD1. V was clipped by 7 bases and J by 8 bases; unmatched bases: 7. The CDR3 has 12 amino acids. The DNA of the CDR3 is TGTGCCAGCAAGGGGGCTACCGGGGAAGCTTTCTTT. This gives the protein CASKGATGEAFF.

V and J are TRBV3-1 (or the pseudogene TRBV3-2) and TRBJ2-1; 8 bases match TRBD2. Trimming took 3 bases from V and 5 from J; bases not matched to a gene: 12. Germline V gene lookup returns CDR1 LGHDT and CDR2 YNNKEL (reference sequence). The CDR3 covers 17 residues. In DNA form, the CDR3 reads TGTGCCAGCAGCCACCAACCCGGGACTAGATCAAACAATGAGCAGTTCTTC. This gives the protein CASSHQPGTRSNNEQFF.

The chain carries TRBV14 and TRBJ2-1; D gene uncertain. CDR1 is SGHDN, CDR2 FVKESK, per germline. CDR3 size: 12 residues. The V end lost 4 bases, the J end lost 7 bases, and 8 bases lay between the germline ends. CDR3 DNA sequence: TGTGCCAGCAGCCCTCAACTAAATGAGCAGTTCTTC. Its protein is CASSPQLNEQFF.

The chain employs TRBV6-6 and TRBJ1-3, with TRBD1 identical over 9 bases. The CDR3 runs 16 residues. The germline V gene has CDR1 MNHNY and CDR2 SVGAGI (reference sequence). The J segment lost 4 bases and the V segment lost 4 bases, leaving 8 bases of the junction unmatched. The CDR3 here is CASSLADRGAGNTIYF. The CDR3 bases are TGTGCCAGCAGTTTGGCGGACAGGGGTGCCGGAAACACCATATATTTT.

This clone was seen only once. The chain joins TRBV25-1 to TRBJ2-1; D is perhaps TRBD1 (5 bases). There are 15 residues in the CDR3. CDR1 is MGHDK and CDR2 is SYGVNS in the germline V gene. V was pared by 5 bases and J by 0 bases, with 11 bases between. CDR3 sequence (DNA): TGTGCCAGCAGTCGACAGAGAAACTCCTACAATGAGCAGTTCTTC. This codes for CASSRQRNSYNEQFF.